Listed below are T cell receptor beta chains from one sample, sequenced in a study of T cell responses to AZD1222 COVID-19 vaccine. Clones were read by immunoSEQ multiplex PCR, and TCRdb kept only the in-frame ones, dropping some. Altogether about 76,000 clones are present, about 80% being singletons, with the ten largest covering 25% to 30%. The input for sequencing was peripheral blood, taken 28 days after the second dose of the MenACWY control vaccine. These receptors originate from an adult who received the MenACWY meningococcal vaccine as a control. The CDR3 runs from the conserved cysteine through the conserved F or W. The D gene is left open where the match is weak. Clone sizes are given selectively: once, few, many, or a class where the clone is expanded.

D,length,size,J,V,DNA,CDR3
NA,15,NA,TRBJ2-2,TRBV6-1,TGTGCCAGCAGTGAAGCCAGGGTGGGGACCGGGGAGCTGTTTTTT,CASSEARVGTGELFF
TRBD2,16,NA,TRBJ2-3,TRBV24-1,TGTGCCACCAGTGGTCGAGGGAGGGCAGGCACAGATACGCAGTATTTT,CATSGRGRAGTDTQYF
NA,13,once,TRBJ1-6,TRBV9,TGTGCCAGCAGCGAGGACATCGCATCACCCCTCCACTTT,CASSEDIASPLHF
TRBD1,14,NA,TRBJ1-5,TRBV30,TGTGCCTGGAGCTCCGGAAACAGGGGAAGGCCCCAGCATTTT,CAWSSGNRGRPQHF
NA,17,NA,TRBJ2-2,TRBV7-8,TGTGCCAGCAGCTTAGGCCGGAGAAAAGGGGGCACCGGGGAGCTGTTTTTT,CASSLGRRKGGTGELFF
NA,14,NA,TRBJ2-2,TRBV5-4,TGTGCCAGCAGCTTGGGGCGGAACACCGGGGAGCTGTTTTTT,CASSLGRNTGELFF
NA,15,NA,TRBJ2-2,TRBV9,TGTGCCAGCAGCGTAGGGGCCCGAGACACCGGGGAGCTGTTTTTT,CASSVGARDTGELFF
NA,15,NA,TRBJ2-1,TRBV7-9,TGTGCCAGCAGTCGGGACCCAGGGAACTACAATGAGCAGTTCTTC,CASSRDPGNYNEQFF
NA,14,NA,TRBJ2-1,TRBV4-3,TGCGCCAGCAGCCAAGAATACAGGGACAATGAGCAGTTCTTC,CASSQEYRDNEQFF
TRBD2,15,NA,TRBJ2-1,TRBV28,TGTGCCAGCAGTTTATCACTAGCGGGGCACAATGAGCAGTTCTTC,CASSLSLAGHNEQFF
NA,13,NA,TRBJ1-2,TRBV5-1,TGCGCCAGCAGCTTGGCCACGGCCTATGGCTACACCTTC,CASSLATAYGYTF
NA,15,medium-sized,TRBJ1-3,TRBV6-5,TGTGCCAGCAGTGACTCTAGACTTGCCGGAAACACCATATATTTT,CASSDSRLAGNTIYF
TRBD2,17,NA,TRBJ2-5,TRBV29-1,TGCAGCGTTGAAGATCATGTTAGCGGGAGTTCGGTCGAGACCCAGTACTTC,CSVEDHVSGSSVETQYF
TRBD2,16,NA,TRBJ2-3,TRBV5-1,TGCGCCAGCAGCTTACTAGCGGCCCCTCAAACAGATACGCAGTATTTT,CASSLLAAPQTDTQYF
NA,16,NA,TRBJ1-2,TRBV27,TGTGCCAGCAATATTGGAGACCGCCAAGCCCGTCATGGCTACACCTTC,CASNIGDRQARHGYTF
NA,13,few,TRBJ1-2,TRBV6-5,TGTGCCAGCAGCCGAGACGGCTCCTATGGCTACACCTTC,CASSRDGSYGYTF
TRBD1,15,NA,TRBJ1-1,TRBV30,TGTGCCTGGAGTGTACTAACAGGGGGTAGTACTGAAGCTTTCTTT,CAWSVLTGGSTEAFF
TRBD1,12,NA,TRBJ2-1,TRBV19,TGTGCCAGTAGTCTAGCAGGGGGCGAGCAGTTCTTC,CASSLAGGEQFF
TRBD1,17,NA,TRBJ2-1,TRBV7-2,TGTGCCAGCAGCTTAGGTCGGGGCGCAGGGGGCTACAATGAGCAGTTCTTC,CASSLGRGAGGYNEQFF
TRBD1,13,NA,TRBJ2-1,TRBV7-3,TGTGCCAGCAGCACCTACAGGGGCTATGAGCAGTTCTTC,CASSTYRGYEQFF
NA,12,NA,TRBJ1-5,TRBV28,TGTGCCAGCAGTTCTTACGGGCAGCCCCAGCATTTT,CASSSYGQPQHF
NA,13,NA,TRBJ2-2,TRBV27,TGTGCCAGCAGTTTCGGCGCGGCCGGGGAGCTGTTTTTT,CASSFGAAGELFF
NA,13,NA,TRBJ2-3,TRBV28,TGTGCCAGCAGTTTCCCCCTCACAGATACGCAGTATTTT,CASSFPLTDTQYF
TRBD2,18,NA,TRBJ2-5,TRBV5-6,TGTGCCAGCAGCCCACACCACGTACTAGCGGGAGAGAAAGAGACCCAGTACTTC,CASSPHHVLAGEKETQYF
TRBD2,17,NA,TRBJ2-3,TRBV7-3,TGTGCCAGCAGCTTCGGGACTAGCAGAAGTAGCACAGATACGCAGTATTTT,CASSFGTSRSSTDTQYF
NA,11,NA,TRBJ1-1,TRBV20-1,TGCAGTGCTACTCGGGACCCTGGAAATTTCTTT,CSATRDPGNFF
NA,13,NA,TRBJ1-6,TRBV27,TGTGCCAGCAGTTTATCACCGTCCCGGTCCCTCCACTTT,CASSLSPSRSLHF